This T cell receptor beta chain was obtained from a study of metastatic and nonmetastatic thyroid tumors. Whole-study context: Comparison of repertoires was carried out across blood and tumor or nodule tissue from malignant and benign thyroid patients.

This CDR3 is built from 17 residues. From germline, CDR1 is PRHDT and CDR2 FYEKMQ (reference sequence). The V gene lost 2 bases and the J gene lost 1 base, with 16 bases spanning the gap. Per the study methods: A classifier of distant metastasis in papillary thyroid cancer was built from CDR3 differences (across clinicopathological groups). TCRdb re-called clones via MiXCR from the PCR reads. The V and J calls, along with clone size, are taken from TCRdb and not from the paper's own processing. The sample holds about 14,000 clones, less than 35% seen once. In the case of this clone: The antigen remains unidentified.

Among the patients, none had received any treatment before thyroid surgery. Study outcomes and limitations: Benign nodules reportedly had significantly lower TCR beta diversity than malignant thyroid tumors in blood and tumor.

This receptor was taken from a female donor with papillary thyroid cancer or a benign thyroid nodule (not recorded which). Some clones in this sample may be carry-over from other donors' samples. Sequencing used tumor tissue. V gene TRBV13 combines with J gene TRBJ2-3, with D tentatively TRBD1 or TRBD2 (5 bases each). CDR3 nucleotides: TGTGCCAGCAGCTTATTATTTCGGGGCAGGGGCACAGATACGCAGTATTTT. It codes for CASSLLFRGRGTDTQYF.